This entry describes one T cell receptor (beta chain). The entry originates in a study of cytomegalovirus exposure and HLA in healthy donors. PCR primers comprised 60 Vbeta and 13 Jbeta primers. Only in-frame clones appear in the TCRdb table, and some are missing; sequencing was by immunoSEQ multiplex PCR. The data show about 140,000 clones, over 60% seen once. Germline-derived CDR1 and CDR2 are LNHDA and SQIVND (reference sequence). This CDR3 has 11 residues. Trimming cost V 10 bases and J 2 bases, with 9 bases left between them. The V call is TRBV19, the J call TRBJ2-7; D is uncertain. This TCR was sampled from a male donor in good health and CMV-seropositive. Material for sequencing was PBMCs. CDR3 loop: CATKLAYEQYF. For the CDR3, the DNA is TGTGCCACCAAGCTGGCCTACGAGCAGTACTTC. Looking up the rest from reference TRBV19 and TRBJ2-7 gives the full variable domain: DGGITQSPKYLFRKEGQNVTLSCEQNLNHDAMYWYRQDPGQGLRLIYYSQIVNDFQKGDIAEGYSVSREKKESFPLTVTSAQKNPTAFYLCATKLAYEQYFGPGTRLTVT.